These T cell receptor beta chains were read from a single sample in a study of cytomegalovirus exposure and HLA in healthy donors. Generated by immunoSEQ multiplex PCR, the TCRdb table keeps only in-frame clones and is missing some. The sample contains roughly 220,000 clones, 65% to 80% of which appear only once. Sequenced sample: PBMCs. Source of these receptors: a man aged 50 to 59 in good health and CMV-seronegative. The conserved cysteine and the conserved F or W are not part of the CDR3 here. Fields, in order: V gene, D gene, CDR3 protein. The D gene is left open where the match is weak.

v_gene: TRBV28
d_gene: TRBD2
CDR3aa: ASSLWGRGTGELF

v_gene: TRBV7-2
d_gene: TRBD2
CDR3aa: ASSLGTSGITDTQY

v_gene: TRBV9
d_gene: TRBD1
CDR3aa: ASSPRDRGAEAF

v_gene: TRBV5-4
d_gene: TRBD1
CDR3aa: ASSLAGGTGGSYEQY

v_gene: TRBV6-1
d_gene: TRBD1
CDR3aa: ASSAPGTGGAGNTIY

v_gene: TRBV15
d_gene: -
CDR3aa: ATSRVQETQY

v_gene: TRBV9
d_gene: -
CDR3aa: ASSVGGEWTGELF

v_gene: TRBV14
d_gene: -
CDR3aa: ASSQGFSQGYEQY

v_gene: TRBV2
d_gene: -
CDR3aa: ASKLWFSSEKLF

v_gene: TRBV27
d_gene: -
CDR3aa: ASSLTGYSYEQY

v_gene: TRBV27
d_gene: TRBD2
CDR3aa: ASSAGLAGIEQY

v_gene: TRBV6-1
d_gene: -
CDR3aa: ASLAGGTGQPQH

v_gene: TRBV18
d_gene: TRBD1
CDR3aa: ASSHGQGDHEQY

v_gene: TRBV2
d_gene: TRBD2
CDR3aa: ASDGAGAPGELF

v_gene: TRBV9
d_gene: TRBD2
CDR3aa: ASSGTSGIGGEQF

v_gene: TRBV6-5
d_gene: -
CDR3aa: ASSYSGESYNEQF

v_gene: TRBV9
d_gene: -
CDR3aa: ASSVVGGEQY

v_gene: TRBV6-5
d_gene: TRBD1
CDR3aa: ASSDFSLRGLGYT

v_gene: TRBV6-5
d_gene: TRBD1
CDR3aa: ASRTTSGGAGYT

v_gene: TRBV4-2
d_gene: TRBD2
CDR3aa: ASSRQAGLADNEQF

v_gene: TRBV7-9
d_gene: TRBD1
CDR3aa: ASNPGTGGEETQY

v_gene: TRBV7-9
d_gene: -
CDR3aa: ASSSPGQPNSPLH

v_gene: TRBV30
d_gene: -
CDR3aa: AWSEQTEAF

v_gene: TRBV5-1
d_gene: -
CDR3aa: ASSLRGTVETQY

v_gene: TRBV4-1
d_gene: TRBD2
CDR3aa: ASSQDPAREHREQY

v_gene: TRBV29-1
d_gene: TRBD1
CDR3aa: SVVGGWGQGARTEAF

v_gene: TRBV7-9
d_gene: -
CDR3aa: ASSLLGSNQPQH

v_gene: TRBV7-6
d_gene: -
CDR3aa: ASSLESRVSNTGELF

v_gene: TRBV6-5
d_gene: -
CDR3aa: ASSRVLNTEAF

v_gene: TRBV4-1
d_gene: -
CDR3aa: ASSHSPSVQETQY

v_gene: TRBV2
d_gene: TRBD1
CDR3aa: ASRGDRGRYEQY

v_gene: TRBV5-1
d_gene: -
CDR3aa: ASSSGQPGSNQPQH

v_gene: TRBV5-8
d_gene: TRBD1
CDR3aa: ASTEGASNQPQH

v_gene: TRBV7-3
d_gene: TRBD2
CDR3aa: ASSSGLAGYNEQF